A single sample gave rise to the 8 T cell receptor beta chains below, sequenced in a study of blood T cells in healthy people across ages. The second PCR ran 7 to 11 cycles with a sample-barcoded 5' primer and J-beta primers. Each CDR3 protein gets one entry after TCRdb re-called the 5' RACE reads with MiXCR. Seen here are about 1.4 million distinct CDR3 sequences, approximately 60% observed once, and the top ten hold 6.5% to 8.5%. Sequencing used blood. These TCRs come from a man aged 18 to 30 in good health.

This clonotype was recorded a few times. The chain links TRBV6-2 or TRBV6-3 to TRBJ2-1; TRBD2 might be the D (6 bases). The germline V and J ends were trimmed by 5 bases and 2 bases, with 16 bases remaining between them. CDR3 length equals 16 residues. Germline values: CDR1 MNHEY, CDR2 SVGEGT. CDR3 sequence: CASSAWEAGTYNEQFF. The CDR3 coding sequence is TGTGCCAGCAGTGCCTGGGAGGCGGGGACCTACAATGAGCAGTTCTTC.

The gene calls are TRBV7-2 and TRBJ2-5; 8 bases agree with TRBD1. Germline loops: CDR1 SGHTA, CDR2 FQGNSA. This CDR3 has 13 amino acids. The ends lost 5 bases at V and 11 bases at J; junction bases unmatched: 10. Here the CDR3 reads CASSEDRVEEQYF. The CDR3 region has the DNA TGTGCCAGCAGCGAGGACAGGGTAGAGGAGCAGTACTTC.

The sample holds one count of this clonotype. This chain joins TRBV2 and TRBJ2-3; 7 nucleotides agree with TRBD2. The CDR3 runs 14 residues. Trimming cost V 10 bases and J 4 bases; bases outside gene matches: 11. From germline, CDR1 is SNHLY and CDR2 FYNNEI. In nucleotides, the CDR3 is TGTGCCACCTGGGGACTACCTGGTCCAGATACGCAGTATTTT. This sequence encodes CATWGLPGPDTQYF.

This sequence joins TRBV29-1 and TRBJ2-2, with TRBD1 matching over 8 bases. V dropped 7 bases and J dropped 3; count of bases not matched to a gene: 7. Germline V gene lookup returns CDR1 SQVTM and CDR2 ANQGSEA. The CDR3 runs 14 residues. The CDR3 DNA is TGCAGCGGACTCGACAGGGGATACACCGGGGAGCTGTTTTTT. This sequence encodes CSGLDRGYTGELFF.

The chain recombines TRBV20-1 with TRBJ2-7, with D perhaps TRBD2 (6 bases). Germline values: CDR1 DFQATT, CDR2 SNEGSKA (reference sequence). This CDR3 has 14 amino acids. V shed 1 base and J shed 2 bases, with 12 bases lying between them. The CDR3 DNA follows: TGCAGTGCTAGAGGCGGGGAGAGTCCCTACGAGCAGTACTTC. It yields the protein CSARGGESPYEQYF.

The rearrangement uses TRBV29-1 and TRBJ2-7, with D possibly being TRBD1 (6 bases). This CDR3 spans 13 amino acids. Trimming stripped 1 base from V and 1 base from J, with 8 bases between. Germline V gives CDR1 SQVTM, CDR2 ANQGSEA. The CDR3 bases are TGCAGCGTTGAAGCACAGGGATCCTACGAGCAGTACTTC. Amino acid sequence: CSVEAQGSYEQYF.

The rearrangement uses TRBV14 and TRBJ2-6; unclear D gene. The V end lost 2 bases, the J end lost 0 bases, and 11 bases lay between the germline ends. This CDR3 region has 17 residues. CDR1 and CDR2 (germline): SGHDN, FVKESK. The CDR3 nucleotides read TGTGCCAGCAGCCAAAGTAGACGGAGCTCTGGGGCCAACGTCCTGACTTTC. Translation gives CASSQSRRSSGANVLTF.

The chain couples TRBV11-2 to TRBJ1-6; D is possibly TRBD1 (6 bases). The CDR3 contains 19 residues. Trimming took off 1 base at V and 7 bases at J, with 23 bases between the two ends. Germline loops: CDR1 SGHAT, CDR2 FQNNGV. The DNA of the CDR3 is TGTGCCAGCAGCTTAGGTGGCCTCTGGGGGGGCAATAGGAATTCACCCCTCCACTTT. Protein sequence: CASSLGGLWGGNRNSPLHF.